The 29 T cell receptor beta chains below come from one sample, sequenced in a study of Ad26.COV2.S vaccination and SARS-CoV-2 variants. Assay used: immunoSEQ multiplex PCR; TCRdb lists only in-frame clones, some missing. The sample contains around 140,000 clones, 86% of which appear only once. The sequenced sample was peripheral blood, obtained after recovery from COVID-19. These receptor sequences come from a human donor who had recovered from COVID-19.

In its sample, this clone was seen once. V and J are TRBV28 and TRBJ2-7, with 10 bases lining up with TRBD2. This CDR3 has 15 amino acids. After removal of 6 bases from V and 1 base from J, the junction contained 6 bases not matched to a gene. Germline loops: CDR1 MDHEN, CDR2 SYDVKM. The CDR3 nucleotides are TGTGCCAGCAGACTAGCGGGGCCCGCTTCCTACGAGCAGTACTTC. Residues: CASRLAGPASYEQYF.

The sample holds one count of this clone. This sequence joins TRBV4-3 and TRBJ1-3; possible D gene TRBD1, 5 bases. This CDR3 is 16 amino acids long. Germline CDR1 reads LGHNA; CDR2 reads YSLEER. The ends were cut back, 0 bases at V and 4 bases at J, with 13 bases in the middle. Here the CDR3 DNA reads TGCGCCAGCAGCCAAGATTTAAGGGGACTCGGAAACACCATATATTTT. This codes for CASSQDLRGLGNTIYF.

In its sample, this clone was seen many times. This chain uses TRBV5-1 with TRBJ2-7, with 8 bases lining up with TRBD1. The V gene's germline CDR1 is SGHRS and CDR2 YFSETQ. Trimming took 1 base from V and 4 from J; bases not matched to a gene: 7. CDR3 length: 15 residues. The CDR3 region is CASSLRPGGDYEQYF. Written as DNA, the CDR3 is TGCGCCAGCAGCTTGCGTCCAGGGGGCGATTACGAGCAGTACTTC.

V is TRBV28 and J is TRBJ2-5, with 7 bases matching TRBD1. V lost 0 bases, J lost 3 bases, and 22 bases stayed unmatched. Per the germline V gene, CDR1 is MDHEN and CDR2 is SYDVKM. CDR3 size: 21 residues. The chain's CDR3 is CASSLWDLGGPSGPLEETQYF. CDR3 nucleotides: TGTGCCAGCAGTTTATGGGACCTAGGGGGCCCCTCGGGTCCACTTGAAGAGACCCAGTACTTC.

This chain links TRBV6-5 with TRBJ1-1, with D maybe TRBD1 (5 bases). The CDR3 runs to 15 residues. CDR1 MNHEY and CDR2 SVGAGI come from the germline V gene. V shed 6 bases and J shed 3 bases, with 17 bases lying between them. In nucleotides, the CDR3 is TGTGCCAGCAGCCCCGGAGTTAAAGGGGACACTGAAGCTTTCTTT. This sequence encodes CASSPGVKGDTEAFF.

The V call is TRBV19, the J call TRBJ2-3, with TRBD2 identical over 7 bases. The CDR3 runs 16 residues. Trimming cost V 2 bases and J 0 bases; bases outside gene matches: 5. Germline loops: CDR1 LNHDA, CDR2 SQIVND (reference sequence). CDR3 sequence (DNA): TGTGCCAGTAGTATATGGATTAGCGGGAGCACAGATACGCAGTATTTT. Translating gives CASSIWISGSTDTQYF. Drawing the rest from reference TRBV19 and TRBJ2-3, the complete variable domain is DGGITQSPKYLFRKEGQNVTLSCEQNLNHDAMYWYRQDPGQGLRLIYYSQIVNDFQKGDIAEGYSVSREKKESFPLTVTSAQKNPTAFYLCASSIWISGSTDTQYFGPGTRLTVL.

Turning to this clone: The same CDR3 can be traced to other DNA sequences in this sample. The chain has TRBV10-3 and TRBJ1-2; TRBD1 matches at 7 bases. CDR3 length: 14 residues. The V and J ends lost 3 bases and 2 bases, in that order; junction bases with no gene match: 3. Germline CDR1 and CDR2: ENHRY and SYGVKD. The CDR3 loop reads CAISDRDRNYGYTF. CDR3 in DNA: TGTGCCATCAGTGATAGGGACAGAAACTATGGCTACACCTTC.

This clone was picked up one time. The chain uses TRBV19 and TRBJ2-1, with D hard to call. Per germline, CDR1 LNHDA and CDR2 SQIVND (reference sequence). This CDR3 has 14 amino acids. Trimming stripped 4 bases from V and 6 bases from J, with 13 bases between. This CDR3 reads CASSTQLLGNEQFF. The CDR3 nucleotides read TGTGCCAGTAGTACCCAACTTTTAGGCAATGAGCAGTTCTTC.

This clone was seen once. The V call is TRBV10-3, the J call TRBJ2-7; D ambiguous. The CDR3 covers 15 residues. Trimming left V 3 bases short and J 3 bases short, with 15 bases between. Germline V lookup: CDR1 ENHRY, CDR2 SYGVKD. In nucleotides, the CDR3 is TGTGCCATCAGTGACCACAGAGAGCAGGACTACGAGCAGTACTTC. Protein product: CAISDHREQDYEQYF.

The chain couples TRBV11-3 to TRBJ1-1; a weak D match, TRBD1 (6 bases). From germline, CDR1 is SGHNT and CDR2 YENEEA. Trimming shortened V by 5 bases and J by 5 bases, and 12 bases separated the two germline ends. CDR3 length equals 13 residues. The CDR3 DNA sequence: TGTGCCAGCAGCGTCTACAGGGAGACTGAAGCTTTCTTT. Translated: CASSVYRETEAFF.

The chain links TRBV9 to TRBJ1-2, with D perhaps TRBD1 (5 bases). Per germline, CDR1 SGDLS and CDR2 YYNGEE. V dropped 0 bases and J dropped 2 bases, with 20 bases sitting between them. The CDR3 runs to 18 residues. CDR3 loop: CASSVEATPQGPNYGYTF. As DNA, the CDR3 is TGTGCCAGCAGCGTAGAAGCTACACCCCAGGGCCCCAACTATGGCTACACCTTC. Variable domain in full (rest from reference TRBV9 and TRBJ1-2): DSGVTQTPKHLITATGQRVTLRCSPRSGDLSVYWYQQSLDQGLQFLIQYYNGEERAKGNILERFSAQQFPDLHSELNLSSLELGDSALYFCASSVEATPQGPNYGYTFGSGTRLTVV.

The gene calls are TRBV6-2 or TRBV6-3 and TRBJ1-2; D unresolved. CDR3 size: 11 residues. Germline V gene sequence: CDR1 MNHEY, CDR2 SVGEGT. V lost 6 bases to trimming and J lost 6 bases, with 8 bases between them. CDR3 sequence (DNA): TGTGCCAGCAGCATAGGAGATGGCTACACCTTC. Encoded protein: CASSIGDGYTF.

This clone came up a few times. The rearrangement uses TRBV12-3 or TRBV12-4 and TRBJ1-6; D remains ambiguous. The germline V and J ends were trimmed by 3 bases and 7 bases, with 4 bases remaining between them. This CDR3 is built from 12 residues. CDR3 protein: CASSFRNSPLHF. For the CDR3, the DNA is TGTGCCAGCAGTTTCCGGAATTCACCCCTCCACTTT.

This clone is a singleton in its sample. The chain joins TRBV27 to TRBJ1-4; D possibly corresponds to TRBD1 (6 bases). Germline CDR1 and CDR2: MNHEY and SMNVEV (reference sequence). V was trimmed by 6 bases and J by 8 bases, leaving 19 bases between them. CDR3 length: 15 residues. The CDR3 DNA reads TGTGCCAGCAGCGCCTGGGGGCACGGAAAGGAAAAACTGTTTTTT. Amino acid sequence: CASSAWGHGKEKLFF.

CDR3 sequence reads: CASSLSGGPTDTQYF. CDR3 DNA: TGTGCCAGCAGCTTGTCCGGGGGGCCTACAGATACGCAGTATTTT. The chain links TRBV5-4 to TRBJ2-3; perhaps TRBD2 as D (7 bases). The CDR3 is 15 amino acids. Germline assignment: CDR1 SGHNT and CDR2 YYREEE (reference sequence). Trimming pared 1 base from V and 3 bases from J, leaving 12 bases between.

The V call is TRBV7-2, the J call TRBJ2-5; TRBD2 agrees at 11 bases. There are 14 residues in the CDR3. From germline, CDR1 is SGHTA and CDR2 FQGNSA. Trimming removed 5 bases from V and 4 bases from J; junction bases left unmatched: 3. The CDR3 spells CASSRSGGGETQYF. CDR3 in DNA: TGTGCCAGCAGCCGTAGCGGGGGGGGAGAGACCCAGTACTTC.

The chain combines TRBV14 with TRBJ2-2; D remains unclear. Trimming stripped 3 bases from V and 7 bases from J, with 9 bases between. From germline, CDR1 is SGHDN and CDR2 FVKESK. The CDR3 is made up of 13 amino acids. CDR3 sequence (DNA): TGTGCCAGCAGCCAGTTTAAGGGCGGGGAGCTGTTTTTT. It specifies CASSQFKGGELFF.

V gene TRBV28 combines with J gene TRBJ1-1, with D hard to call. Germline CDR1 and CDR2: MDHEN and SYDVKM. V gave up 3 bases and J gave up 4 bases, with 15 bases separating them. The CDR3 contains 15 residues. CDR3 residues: CASSFLMEVGTEAFF. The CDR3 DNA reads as TGTGCCAGCAGTTTTCTCATGGAGGTAGGCACTGAAGCTTTCTTT.

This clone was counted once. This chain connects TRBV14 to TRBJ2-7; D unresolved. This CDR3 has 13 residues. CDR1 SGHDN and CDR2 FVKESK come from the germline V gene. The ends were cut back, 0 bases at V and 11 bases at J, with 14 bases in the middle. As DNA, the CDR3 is TGTGCCAGCAGCCAAGAGGTGACGGGCCGCGAGTACTTC. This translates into CASSQEVTGREYF. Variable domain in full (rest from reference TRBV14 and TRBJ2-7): EAGVTQFPSHSVIEKGQTVTLRCDPISGHDNLYWYRRVMGKEIKFLLHFVKESKQDESGMPNNRFLAERTGGTYSTLKVQPAELEDSGVYFCASSQEVTGREYFGPGTRLTVT.

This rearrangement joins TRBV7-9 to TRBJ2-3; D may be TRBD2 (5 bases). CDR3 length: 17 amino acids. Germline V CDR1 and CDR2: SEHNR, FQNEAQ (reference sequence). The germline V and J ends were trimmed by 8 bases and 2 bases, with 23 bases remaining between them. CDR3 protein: CASPNGSGVAFTDTQYF. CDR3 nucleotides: TGTGCCAGCCCCAATGGGAGTGGAGTAGCATTCACAGATACGCAGTATTTT.

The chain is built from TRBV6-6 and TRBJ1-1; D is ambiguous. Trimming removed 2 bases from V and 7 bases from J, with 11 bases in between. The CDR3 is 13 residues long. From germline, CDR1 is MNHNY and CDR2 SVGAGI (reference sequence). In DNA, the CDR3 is TGTGCCAGCAGTTACGAAGGAAGGGATGAAGCTTTCTTT. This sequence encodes CASSYEGRDEAFF.

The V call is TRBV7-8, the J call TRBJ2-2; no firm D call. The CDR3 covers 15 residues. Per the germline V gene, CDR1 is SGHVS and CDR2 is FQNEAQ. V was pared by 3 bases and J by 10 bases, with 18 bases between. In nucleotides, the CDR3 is TGTGCCAGCAGCTTGGCTCGTGGGTTTGGAGAGGAGCTGTTTTTT. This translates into CASSLARGFGEELFF. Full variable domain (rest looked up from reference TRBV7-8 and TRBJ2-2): GAGVSQSPRYKVAKRGQDVALRCDPISGHVSLFWYQQALGQGPEFLTYFQNEAQLDKSGLPSDRFFAERPEGSVSTLKIQRTQQEDSAVYLCASSLARGFGEELFFGEGSRLTVL.

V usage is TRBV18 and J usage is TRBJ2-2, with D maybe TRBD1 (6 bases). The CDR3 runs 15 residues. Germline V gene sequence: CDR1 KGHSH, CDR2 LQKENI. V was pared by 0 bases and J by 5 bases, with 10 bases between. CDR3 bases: TGTGCCAGCTCACCACCGGGACACTATACCGGGGAGCTGTTTTTT. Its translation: CASSPPGHYTGELFF.

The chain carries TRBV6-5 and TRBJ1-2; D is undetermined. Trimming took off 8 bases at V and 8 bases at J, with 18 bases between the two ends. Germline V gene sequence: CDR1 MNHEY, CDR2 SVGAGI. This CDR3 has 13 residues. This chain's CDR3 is CASSPAGLEGYTF. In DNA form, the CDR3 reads TGTGCCAGCTCTCCGGCAGGTCTTGAGGGCTACACCTTC.

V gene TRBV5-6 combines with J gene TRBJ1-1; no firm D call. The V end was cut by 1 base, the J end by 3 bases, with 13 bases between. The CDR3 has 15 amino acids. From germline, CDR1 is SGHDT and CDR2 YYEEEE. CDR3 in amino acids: CASSLWVIGDTEAFF. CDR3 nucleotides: TGTGCCAGCAGCTTGTGGGTAATCGGGGACACTGAAGCTTTCTTT.

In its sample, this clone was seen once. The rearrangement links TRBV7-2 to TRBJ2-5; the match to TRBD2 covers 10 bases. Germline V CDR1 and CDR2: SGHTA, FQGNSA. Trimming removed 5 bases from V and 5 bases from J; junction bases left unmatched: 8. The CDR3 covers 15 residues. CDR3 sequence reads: CASSPERGGAETQYF. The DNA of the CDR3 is TGTGCCAGCAGCCCTGAGCGGGGGGGTGCGGAGACCCAGTACTTC.

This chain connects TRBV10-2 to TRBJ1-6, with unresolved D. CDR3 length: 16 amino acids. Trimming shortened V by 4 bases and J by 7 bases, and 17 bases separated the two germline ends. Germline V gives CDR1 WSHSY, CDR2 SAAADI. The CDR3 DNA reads TGCGCCAGCAGTGTGACACCCCTACCATTCAATTCACCCCTCCACTTT. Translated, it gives CASSVTPLPFNSPLHF.

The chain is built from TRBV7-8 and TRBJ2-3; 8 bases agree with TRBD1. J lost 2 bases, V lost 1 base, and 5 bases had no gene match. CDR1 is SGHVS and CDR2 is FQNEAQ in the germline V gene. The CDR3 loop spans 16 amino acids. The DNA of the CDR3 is TGTGCCAGCAGCTTAGAGTGGGACAGGAACACAGATACGCAGTATTTT. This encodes CASSLEWDRNTDTQYF.

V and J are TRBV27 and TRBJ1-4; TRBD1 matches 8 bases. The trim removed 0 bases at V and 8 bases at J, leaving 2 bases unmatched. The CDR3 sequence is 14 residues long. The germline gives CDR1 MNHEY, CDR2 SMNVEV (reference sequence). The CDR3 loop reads CASSLSQGAEKLFF. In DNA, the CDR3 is TGTGCCAGCAGTTTATCCCAGGGGGCGGAAAAACTGTTTTTT.